This TCR beta chain was recorded in a study of shared clonotypes between healthy human individuals. V was trimmed by 5 bases and J by 6 bases, leaving 17 bases between them. This CDR3 is 15 amino acids long. The germline CDR1 and CDR2 sequences are SGHVS and FQNEAQ. Assay: immunoSEQ multiplex PCR; the TCRdb copy retains only in-frame clones and omits some. The sample yields over a million clones, about four fifths seen once. The source is a man aged 18 to 30 in good health. Some clones in this sample may be carry-over from other donors' samples. Input material: memory CD4+ T cells from PBMCs. As to subset: CD45RA-negative fraction. The chain is built from TRBV7-8 and TRBJ1-5; D is possibly TRBD1 (6 bases). CDR3 DNA sequence: TGTGCCAGCAGCCAGCTGGGGGGCATCGGTCAGCCCCAGCATTTT. Residues: CASSQLGGIGQPQHF.